The present entry profiles one T cell receptor (beta chain) with its context. These data come from a study of blood T cell repertoires in COVID-19. The overall study: Specimens from acute and convalescent COVID-19 originated in the United States, Italy and Spain. PBMCs, B-cell-depleted T cells, or T cells were the source of the cDNA or gDNA that made up the material.

CDR3 length: 12 residues. Deletions cut 5 bases from V and 6 bases from J, with 10 bases between. As processed by the authors: The assay estimated nucleated cells by amplifying reference gene primers. Repertoires were generated with immunoSEQ multiplex PCR, while TCRdb's copy carries only in-frame clones and drops some. V and J calls plus clone size are reproduced from that table; the DNA served to infer D and trimming. Of about 26,000 clones in the sample, 81% were seen once. The rearrangement uses TRBV12-3 or TRBV12-4 and TRBJ1-1; tentative D call: TRBD1 (5 bases). The source of this sequence is a man between 45 and 60 years old with active or convalescent COVID-19. Material: peripheral blood. The chain's CDR3 is CASSLGGAEAFF. The CDR3 coding sequence is TGTGCCAGCAGTCTGGGGGGTGCTGAAGCTTTCTTT.